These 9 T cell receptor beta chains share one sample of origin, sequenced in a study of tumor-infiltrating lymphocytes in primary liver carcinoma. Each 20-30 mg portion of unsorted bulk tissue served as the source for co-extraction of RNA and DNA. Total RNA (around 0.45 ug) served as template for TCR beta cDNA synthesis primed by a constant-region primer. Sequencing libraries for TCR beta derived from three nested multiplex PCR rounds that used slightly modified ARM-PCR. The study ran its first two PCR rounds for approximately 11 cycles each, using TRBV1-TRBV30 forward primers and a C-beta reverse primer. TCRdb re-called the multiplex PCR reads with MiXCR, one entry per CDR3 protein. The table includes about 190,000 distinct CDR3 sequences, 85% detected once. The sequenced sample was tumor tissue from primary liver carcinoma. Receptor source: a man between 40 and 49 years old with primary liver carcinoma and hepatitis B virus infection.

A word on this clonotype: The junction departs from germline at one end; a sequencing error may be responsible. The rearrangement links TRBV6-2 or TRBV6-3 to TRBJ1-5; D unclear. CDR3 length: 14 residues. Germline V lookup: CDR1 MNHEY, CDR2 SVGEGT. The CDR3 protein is CASSYSNSNQPQHF. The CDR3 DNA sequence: TGTGCCAGCAGTTACAGCAATAGCAATCAGCCCCAACATTTT.

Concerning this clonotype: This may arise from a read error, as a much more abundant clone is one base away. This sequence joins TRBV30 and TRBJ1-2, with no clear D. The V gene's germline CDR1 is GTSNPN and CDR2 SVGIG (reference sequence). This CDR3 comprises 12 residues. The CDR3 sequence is CAWTSTNCGYTF. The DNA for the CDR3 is TGTGCCTGGACGTCAACTAACTGTGGCTACACCTTC.

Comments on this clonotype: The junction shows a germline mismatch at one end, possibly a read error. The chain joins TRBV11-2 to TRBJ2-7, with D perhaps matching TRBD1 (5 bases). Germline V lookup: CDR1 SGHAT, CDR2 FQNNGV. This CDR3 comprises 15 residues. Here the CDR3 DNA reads TGTGCCAACAGCTTACGATGCATAGGGGAAAACGAGCAGTACTTC. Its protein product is CANSLRCIGENEQYF.

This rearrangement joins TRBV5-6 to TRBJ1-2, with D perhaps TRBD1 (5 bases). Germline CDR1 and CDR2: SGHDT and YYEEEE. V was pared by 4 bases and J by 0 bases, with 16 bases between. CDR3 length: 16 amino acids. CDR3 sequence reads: CASSRNYRDPNYGYTF. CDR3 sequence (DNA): TGTGCCAGCAGCCGTAATTACCGGGACCCTAACTATGGCTACACCTTC. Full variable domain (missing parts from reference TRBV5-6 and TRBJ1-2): DAGVTQSPTHLIKTRGQQVTLRCSPKSGHDTVSWYQQALGQGPQFIFQYYEEEERQRGNFPDRFSGHQFPNYSSELNVNALLLGDSALYLCASSRNYRDPNYGYTFGSGTRLTVV.

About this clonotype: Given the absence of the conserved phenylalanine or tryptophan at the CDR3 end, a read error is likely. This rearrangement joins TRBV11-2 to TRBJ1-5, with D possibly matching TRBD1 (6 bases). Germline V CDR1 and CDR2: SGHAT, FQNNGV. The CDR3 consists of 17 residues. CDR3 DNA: TGTACCAACAGCTTAGTAGGGGTAACAGGGAGCAATCAGCCCCAGCATTCT. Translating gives CTNSLVGVTGSNQPQHS.

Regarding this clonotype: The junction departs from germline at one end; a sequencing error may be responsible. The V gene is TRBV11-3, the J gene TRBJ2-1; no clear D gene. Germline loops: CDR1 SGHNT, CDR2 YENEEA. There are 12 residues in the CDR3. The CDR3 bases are TGTGGCAGCAGCTTAATTGCCAATGGGCAGTTCTTC. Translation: CGSSLIANGQFF.

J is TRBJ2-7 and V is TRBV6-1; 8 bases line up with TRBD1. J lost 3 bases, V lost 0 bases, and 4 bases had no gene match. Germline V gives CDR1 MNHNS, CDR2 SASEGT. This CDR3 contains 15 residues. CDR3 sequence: CASSEAPGQDYEQYF. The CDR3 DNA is TGTGCCAGCAGTGAAGCCCCGGGACAGGACTACGAGCAGTACTTC.

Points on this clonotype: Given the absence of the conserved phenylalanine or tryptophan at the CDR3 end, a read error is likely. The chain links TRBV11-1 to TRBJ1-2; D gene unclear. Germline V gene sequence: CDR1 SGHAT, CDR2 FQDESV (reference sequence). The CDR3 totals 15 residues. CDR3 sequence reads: CASILGNQGLYGYTS. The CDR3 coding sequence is TGTGCAAGCATCTTGGGGAACCAAGGGCTGTATGGCTACACCTCC.

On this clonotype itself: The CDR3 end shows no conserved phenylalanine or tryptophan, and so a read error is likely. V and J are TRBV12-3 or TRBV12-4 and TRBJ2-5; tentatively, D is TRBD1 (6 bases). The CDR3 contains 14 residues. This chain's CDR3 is CVSSSWTVVETQYI. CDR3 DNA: TGTGTCAGCAGTTCGTGGACAGTCGTTGAGACCCAGTACATC.